Described below is a single T cell receptor beta chain sequence and its context. Antigen unknown. These data originate in a study of Tregs in tolerant kidney transplant recipients. Study-level findings and limits: Some patients' samples used different primers over time, so nucleotide sequences weren't comparable. The most relevant donor-specific Treg TCRbeta repertoire apparently came from expansion with activated donor B cells. No direct test of biological reproducibility was done here.

FACS sorting followed a 6-day coculture of CFSE-labeled recipient PBMCs with irradiated graft donor PBMCs. Repertoires were generated with immunoSEQ multiplex PCR, while TCRdb's copy carries only in-frame clones and drops some. The profile shows about 15,000 clones, around 53% of them singletons. The CDR3 has 14 residues. V lost 3 bases and J lost 8, with 13 bases in between. Germline values: CDR1 KGHSH, CDR2 LQKENI. The TCR originated in a human patient who received a combined kidney and bone marrow transplant. The source material was CD4+ T cells from blood cultured with allogeneic cells, sampled before the transplant. The J gene is TRBJ1-4, the V gene TRBV18; TRBD1 is a possible D gene (6 bases). CDR3 region: CASSPTGTNEKLFF. The CDR3 nucleotides read TGTGCCAGCTCACCCACAGGGACCAACGAAAAACTGTTTTTT.